The 22 T cell receptor beta chains reported below all come from one sample, sequenced in a study of T cell repertoires in cytomegalovirus infection. Each CDR3 protein is one row after TCRdb ran MiXCR on the reads. This sample carries hundreds of thousands of distinct CDR3 sequences, roughly a sixth of them seen once, and the ten largest clones take 12%. The source material was PBMCs. Source of these receptors: a human donor in good health (CMV status not recorded). Some clones in this sample may be carry-over from other donors' samples.

This clonotype has only a few counts. The V call is TRBV4-1, the J call TRBJ2-2; D gene unclear. CDR3 length equals 15 residues. Germline assignment: CDR1 MGHRA and CDR2 YSYEKL. Trimming took off 0 bases at V and 1 base at J, with 6 bases between the two ends. The CDR3: CASSQEDGNTGELFF. The CDR3 nucleotides read TGCGCCAGCAGCCAAGAGGACGGGAACACCGGGGAGCTGTTTTTT.

This clonotype was observed at least ten times. This chain links TRBV7-2 with TRBJ1-5; D is ambiguous. CDR3 length: 13 residues. Germline V CDR1 and CDR2: SGHTA, FQGNSA. V was cut by 2 bases and J by 7 bases, with 9 bases left in between. CDR3 sequence: CASSLSQAQPQHF. CDR3 coding DNA: TGTGCCAGCAGCTTATCTCAGGCCCAGCCCCAGCATTTT.

In this sample, this clonotype turned up many times. The V call is TRBV10-3, the J call TRBJ1-3; TRBD1 agrees at 7 bases. Germline V gene sequence: CDR1 ENHRY, CDR2 SYGVKD. J was trimmed by 4 bases and V by 5 bases; bases with no gene match: 8. The CDR3 sequence is 15 residues long. The CDR3 loop reads CAISSSDREGNTIYF. The CDR3 nucleotides are TGTGCCATCAGTTCTTCAGACAGGGAAGGAAACACCATATATTTT.

This clonotype was detected many times. The chain is built from TRBV7-2 and TRBJ2-3; no clear D. This CDR3 spans 14 amino acids. Looked up from germline, CDR1 is SGHTA and CDR2 is FQGNSA. Trimming shortened V by 5 bases and J by 0 bases, and 9 bases separated the two germline ends. Here the CDR3 DNA reads TGTGCCAGCAGCCCCGGGCCTAGCACAGATACGCAGTATTTT. Protein sequence: CASSPGPSTDTQYF.

This clonotype was detected ten times or more. The CDR3 DNA is TGTGCCAGCAGCTTTAGCACCGGGACAGGGGGCGAAAAACTGTTTTTT. Its translation is CASSFSTGTGGEKLFF. This chain uses TRBV7-2 with TRBJ1-4, with 12 bases identical to TRBD1. The CDR3 consists of 16 residues. Germline V gene sequence: CDR1 SGHTA, CDR2 FQGNSA. V was clipped by 3 bases and J by 8 bases; unmatched bases: 7.

The V and J genes are TRBV6-5 and TRBJ2-7; D is unclear. The V end was cut by 0 bases, the J end by 1 base, with 10 bases between. The CDR3 loop spans 15 amino acids. CDR1 is MNHEY, CDR2 SVGAGI, per germline. The CDR3 loop reads CASSYSLVGSYEQYF. CDR3 coding DNA: TGTGCCAGCAGTTACTCGCTGGTCGGGTCCTACGAGCAGTACTTC.

The chain combines TRBV6-5 with TRBJ1-3; maybe TRBD1 (5 bases). Trimming cost V 5 bases and J 1 base, with 9 bases left between them. The CDR3 is 14 amino acids. CDR1 is MNHEY, CDR2 SVGAGI, per germline. The CDR3 loop reads CASSNQGSGNTIYF. The CDR3 bases are TGTGCCAGCAGTAACCAGGGATCTGGAAACACCATATATTTT.

The table lists this clonotype with a few counts. The chain has TRBV4-3 and TRBJ2-7; possible D gene TRBD1, 6 bases. V gave up 4 bases and J gave up 3 bases, with 13 bases separating them. The germline V gene encodes CDR1 LGHNA and CDR2 YSLEER. The CDR3 has 14 amino acids. The CDR3 region is CASSRTANDYEQYF. DNA of the CDR3: TGCGCCAGCAGCCGGACAGCCAATGACTACGAGCAGTACTTC.

This clonotype was counted many times. Here the CDR3 DNA reads TGTGCCAGCAGCTTAGGGGCAATTAGCACAGATACGCAGTATTTT. Translation gives CASSLGAISTDTQYF. V and J are TRBV7-2 and TRBJ2-3; no definite D call. CDR3 length: 15 residues. The V gene's germline CDR1 is SGHTA and CDR2 FQGNSA. V was cut by 1 base and J by 0 bases, with 8 bases left in between.

This clonotype has a handful of counts. The chain carries TRBV6-2 or TRBV6-3 and TRBJ1-3, with TRBD1 as a possible D gene (6 bases). Trimming stripped 7 bases from V and 6 bases from J, with 16 bases between. This CDR3 is 14 amino acids long. Germline-derived CDR1 and CDR2 are MNHEY and SVGEGT. In DNA, the CDR3 is TGTGCCAGCAAACCTACAGGGAGCTCAAACACCATATATTTT. Translated: CASKPTGSSNTIYF.

This chain connects TRBV9 to TRBJ2-7; 8 nucleotides align to TRBD2. There are 17 residues in the CDR3. Per germline, CDR1 SGDLS and CDR2 YYNGEE. The V segment lost 0 bases and the J segment 0 bases; nucleotides outside the gene matches: 8. The DNA for the CDR3 is TGTGCCAGCAGCGTAGGCCTCCGCGGGGGGAGCTCCTACGAGCAGTACTTC. It translates to CASSVGLRGGSSYEQYF. Full variable domain (missing parts from reference TRBV9 and TRBJ2-7): DSGVTQTPKHLITATGQRVTLRCSPRSGDLSVYWYQQSLDQGLQFLIQYYNGEERAKGNILERFSAQQFPDLHSELNLSSLELGDSALYFCASSVGLRGGSSYEQYFGPGTRLTVT.

This clonotype was picked up many times. The rearrangement links TRBV6-1 to TRBJ1-2; 9 bases map to TRBD1. Germline trimming cut 4 bases from V and 6 bases from J; bases unmatched to any gene: 3. Germline V gene sequence: CDR1 MNHNS, CDR2 SASEGT. This CDR3 is built from 13 residues. DNA of the CDR3: TGTGCCAGCAGTGTCCGGGACAGGGATGGCTACACCTTC. It translates to CASSVRDRDGYTF.

This clonotype was seen ten or more times. J is TRBJ2-7 and V is TRBV7-8; 9 nucleotides agree with TRBD1. Germline loops: CDR1 SGHVS, CDR2 FQNEAQ. CDR3 length: 16 amino acids. The junction had 8 bases not matched to a gene; V was cut back by 5 bases and J by 0 bases. CDR3: CASSPWGTGSSYEQYF. The CDR3 nucleotides read TGTGCCAGCAGCCCGTGGGGGACAGGGTCCTCCTACGAGCAGTACTTC.

This clonotype was observed a few times. CDR3 protein: CASSPGNREGNEQFF. The DNA of the CDR3 is TGTGCCAGCTCACCAGGCAACAGGGAGGGCAATGAGCAGTTCTTC. The chain recombines TRBV18 with TRBJ2-1, with D possibly being TRBD2 (7 bases). V lost 2 bases to trimming and J lost 6 bases, with 14 bases between them. The CDR3 is 15 amino acids. Germline assignment: CDR1 KGHSH and CDR2 LQKENI.

This clonotype appeared many times. The gene calls are TRBV7-9 and TRBJ2-1; D call uncertain. From germline, CDR1 is SEHNR and CDR2 FQNEAQ (reference sequence). The CDR3 contains 12 residues. Trimming removed 5 bases at V and 9 bases at J, with 11 bases between. CDR3 DNA: TGTGCCAGCAGCCGTGGGTCGGCTGAGCAGTTCTTC. Translating it yields CASSRGSAEQFF.

The table lists this clonotype with many counts. The gene calls are TRBV6-1 and TRBJ2-1; D not resolved. In germline, CDR1 is MNHNS, CDR2 SASEGT. The CDR3 extends over 13 amino acids. V dropped 1 base and J dropped 5 bases, with 6 bases sitting between them. Written as DNA, the CDR3 is TGTGCCAGCAGTGAAGACAGAGACAATGAGCAGTTCTTC. Its translation: CASSEDRDNEQFF.

This clonotype appeared a few times. The chain links TRBV6-1 to TRBJ1-3; D uncertain. Between the trimmed V and J ends, which lost 6 bases and 4 bases, there was a span of 10 bases. The germline gives CDR1 MNHNS, CDR2 SASEGT. This CDR3 has 13 residues. Here the CDR3 DNA reads TGTGCCAGCAGCTATATCCCCGGAAACACCATATATTTT. Translating gives CASSYIPGNTIYF.

The chain combines TRBV20-1 with TRBJ1-1, with D maybe TRBD1 (6 bases). The CDR3 sequence is 20 residues long. Trimming removed 6 bases at V and 6 bases at J, with 38 bases between. Germline values: CDR1 DFQATT, CDR2 SNEGSKA (reference sequence). CDR3 nucleotides: TGCAGTGCGTTAGGCCCGCCGGGAAGAGGGAACGAGGGGGGGTGGTCTGAAGCTTTCTTT. Its translation is CSALGPPGRGNEGGWSEAFF.

The CDR3 DNA sequence: TGTGCCAGCAGCCGTTCCGGGGGGGGTGAGACCCAGTACTTC. Encoded protein: CASSRSGGGETQYF. The chain joins TRBV5-4 to TRBJ2-5, with 8 bases fitting TRBD2. The CDR3 covers 14 residues. J gave up 5 bases and V 4 bases, and 7 bases lay outside the gene matches. The germline V gene has CDR1 SGHNT and CDR2 YYREEE (reference sequence).

The V call is TRBV6-5, the J call TRBJ2-7, with 12 bases lining up with TRBD2. Germline assignment: CDR1 MNHEY and CDR2 SVGAGI. This CDR3 has 17 residues. The J segment lost 3 bases and the V segment lost 0 bases, leaving 6 bases of the junction unmatched. The CDR3 protein is CASSYSSGLAGFYEQYF. In nucleotides, the CDR3 is TGTGCCAGCAGTTACTCGAGCGGACTAGCGGGGTTCTACGAGCAGTACTTC.

This clonotype has a count of ten or more. The chain carries TRBV10-3 and TRBJ2-3; possibly TRBD1 or TRBD2 for D (5 bases each). The ends were cut back, 2 bases at V and 6 bases at J, with 9 bases in the middle. The CDR3 length is 13 residues. Germline CDR1 ENHRY, CDR2 SYGVKD. The CDR3 bases are TGTGCCATCAGTGAGGGGGGTGAGGATACGCAGTATTTT. Translated, it gives CAISEGGEDTQYF.

In DNA, the CDR3 is TGTGCCAGTAATCCGGGACAGGGGGCGACTGAAGCTTTCTTT. Protein sequence: CASNPGQGATEAFF. This rearrangement joins TRBV19 to TRBJ1-1; 12 bases match TRBD1. This CDR3 comprises 14 residues. Unmatched junction bases numbered 5, after V lost 7 bases and J lost 5 bases. Germline CDR1 is LNHDA and CDR2 is SQIVND (reference sequence). Together with reference TRBV19 and TRBJ1-1, the CDR3 gives the full variable domain: DGGITQSPKYLFRKEGQNVTLSCEQNLNHDAMYWYRQDPGQGLRLIYYSQIVNDFQKGDIAEGYSVSREKKESFPLTVTSAQKNPTAFYLCASNPGQGATEAFFGQGTRLTVV.